Listed below are T cell receptor beta chains from one sample, sequenced in a study of beta chain features in type 1 diabetes. Clones were sequenced by immunoSEQ multiplex PCR, and TCRdb holds only the in-frame ones, with some missing. In the table there are 50,000 to 55,000 clones, about 60% of which are singletons. Sequenced material: stem cell memory CD4+ T cells from blood. These receptors were taken from a woman aged 25 to 39 with type 1 diabetes. Each CDR3 is given with its conserved first and last residue. The order of the fields is D gene, J gene, V gene, clone size, CDR3 protein, CDR3 DNA. A D gene is named only where the DNA matches it firmly. Some rows mark clone size as missing; the rest say once, few, many or name a class of expanded clone.

d_gene: -; j_gene: TRBJ2-1; v_gene: TRBV2; abundance: -; CDR3aa: CASSALYNEQFF; CDR3nt: TGTGCCAGCAGTGCCCTATACAATGAGCAGTTCTTC
d_gene: TRBD1; j_gene: TRBJ2-6; v_gene: TRBV11-2; abundance: -; CDR3aa: CASSSPGTASSSGANVLTF; CDR3nt: TGTGCCAGCAGCTCTCCCGGGACAGCGTCCAGCTCTGGGGCCAACGTCCTGACTTTC
d_gene: -; j_gene: TRBJ1-5; v_gene: TRBV18; abundance: -; CDR3aa: CASSATEGQPQHF; CDR3nt: TGTGCCAGCTCGGCCACAGAAGGTCAGCCCCAGCATTTT
d_gene: -; j_gene: TRBJ2-7; v_gene: TRBV19; abundance: few; CDR3aa: CASSLLASYEQYF; CDR3nt: TGTGCCAGTAGCCTACTAGCATCCTACGAGCAGTACTTC
d_gene: -; j_gene: TRBJ2-5; v_gene: TRBV27; abundance: -; CDR3aa: CASSLAPGGTQSETQYF; CDR3nt: TGTGCCAGCAGTTTAGCGCCCGGGGGTACACAGTCCGAGACCCAGTACTTC
d_gene: -; j_gene: TRBJ1-2; v_gene: TRBV27; abundance: once; CDR3aa: CASSIGRSSDGYTF; CDR3nt: TGTGCCAGCAGTATAGGGAGGAGCTCGGATGGCTACACCTTC
d_gene: -; j_gene: TRBJ2-3; v_gene: TRBV28; abundance: -; CDR3aa: CASSPPSGTDTQYF; CDR3nt: TGTGCCAGCAGTCCCCCATCAGGGACAGATACGCAGTATTTT
d_gene: TRBD2; j_gene: TRBJ2-1; v_gene: TRBV19; abundance: few; CDR3aa: CASSPGGRSGSVNEQFF; CDR3nt: TGTGCCAGTAGTCCCGGGGGTCGTAGCGGGAGTGTCAATGAGCAGTTCTTC
d_gene: TRBD1; j_gene: TRBJ1-1; v_gene: TRBV18; abundance: -; CDR3aa: CASSPTGDTEAFF; CDR3nt: TGTGCCAGCTCACCAACAGGGGACACTGAAGCTTTCTTT
d_gene: -; j_gene: TRBJ1-1; v_gene: TRBV14; abundance: -; CDR3aa: CASSQEFRGTEAFF; CDR3nt: TGTGCCAGCAGCCAAGAATTTCGGGGCACTGAAGCTTTCTTT
d_gene: -; j_gene: TRBJ2-7; v_gene: TRBV6-1; abundance: -; CDR3aa: CASSEAYSYEQYF; CDR3nt: TGTGCCAGCAGTGAAGCTTACAGCTACGAGCAGTACTTC
d_gene: TRBD2; j_gene: TRBJ2-1; v_gene: TRBV28; abundance: -; CDR3aa: CASYSSGSFNEQFF; CDR3nt: TGTGCCAGCTATTCTAGCGGGAGTTTCAATGAGCAGTTCTTC
d_gene: TRBD1; j_gene: TRBJ2-1; v_gene: TRBV7-3; abundance: -; CDR3aa: CASSPPTGNEQFF; CDR3nt: TGTGCCAGCAGCCCTCCGACAGGGAATGAGCAGTTCTTC
d_gene: TRBD2; j_gene: TRBJ2-1; v_gene: TRBV29-1; abundance: -; CDR3aa: CSVLRLAGGSMEQFF; CDR3nt: TGCAGCGTTCTCAGACTAGCGGGAGGGAGTATGGAGCAGTTCTTC
d_gene: TRBD1; j_gene: TRBJ2-1; v_gene: TRBV5-1; abundance: -; CDR3aa: CASSAGDSSYNEQFF; CDR3nt: TGCGCCAGCAGCGCAGGGGACAGCTCCTACAATGAGCAGTTCTTC
d_gene: -; j_gene: TRBJ1-1; v_gene: TRBV21-1; abundance: -; CDR3aa: CASSKAEGRIASTEAFF; CDR3nt: TGTGCCAGCAGCAAAGCGGAAGGTCGAATAGCCAGCACTGAAGCTTTCTTT
d_gene: -; j_gene: TRBJ2-1; v_gene: TRBV28; abundance: -; CDR3aa: CASSTPTTRLKHNEQFF; CDR3nt: TGTGCCAGCAGCACCCCCACGACTAGACTAAAGCACAATGAGCAGTTCTTC
d_gene: TRBD1; j_gene: TRBJ2-2; v_gene: TRBV7-2; abundance: few; CDR3aa: CASSFQGAGTGELFF; CDR3nt: TGTGCCAGCAGCTTCCAGGGGGCAGGCACCGGGGAGCTGTTTTTT
d_gene: TRBD1; j_gene: TRBJ2-7; v_gene: TRBV6-5; abundance: -; CDR3aa: CASRTGGLTYEQYF; CDR3nt: TGTGCCAGCAGGACAGGGGGGCTCACCTACGAGCAGTACTTC
d_gene: -; j_gene: TRBJ1-2; v_gene: TRBV6-5; abundance: few; CDR3aa: CASTPRGSYGYTF; CDR3nt: TGTGCCAGCACCCCTCGGGGATCCTATGGCTACACCTTC
d_gene: TRBD2; j_gene: TRBJ2-1; v_gene: TRBV5-1; abundance: few; CDR3aa: CASSLQTSGRAYNEQFF; CDR3nt: TGCGCCAGCAGCTTGCAGACTAGCGGGAGGGCCTACAATGAGCAGTTCTTC
d_gene: -; j_gene: TRBJ2-1; v_gene: TRBV4-1; abundance: few; CDR3aa: CASSQDRRTTNEQFF; CDR3nt: TGCGCCAGCAGCCAAGATCGGCGGACTACCAATGAGCAGTTCTTC
d_gene: -; j_gene: TRBJ2-7; v_gene: TRBV5-1; abundance: -; CDR3aa: CASSPQGDEQYF; CDR3nt: TGCGCCAGCAGCCCACAGGGAGACGAGCAGTACTTC
d_gene: -; j_gene: TRBJ2-6; v_gene: TRBV29-1; abundance: -; CDR3aa: CSVGGAGANVLTF; CDR3nt: TGCAGCGTTGGGGGAGCTGGGGCCAACGTCCTGACTTTC
d_gene: TRBD2; j_gene: TRBJ2-1; v_gene: TRBV5-4; abundance: -; CDR3aa: CASSLGGSSYNEQFF; CDR3nt: TGTGCCAGCAGCTTGGGCGGGAGCTCCTACAATGAGCAGTTCTTC